This passage covers 8 T cell receptor beta chains from one sample sequenced in a study of glioma-infiltrating T cells. Using RNA template, CDR3s of TCR alpha and beta were amplified with iRepertoire arm-PCR. TCRdb analysed the multiplex PCR reads with MiXCR anew, one entry per CDR3 protein. Of 150,000 or so distinct CDR3 sequences detected, 39% appear once; the ten largest clones hold 20% to 25%. The sequenced material came from glioma tissue, nonneoplastic brain tissue, or PBMCs (not recorded which). The origin of the receptors is a human donor with low-grade glioma or glioblastoma, undergoing nonglioma brain surgery, or in good health (not recorded which).

This clonotype has just a few counts. This chain links TRBV20-1 with TRBJ1-1, with a weak D call TRBD1 (5 bases). This CDR3 region has 14 residues. The germline V gene encodes CDR1 DFQATT and CDR2 SNEGSKA (reference sequence). V gave up 6 bases and J gave up 0 bases, with 14 bases separating them. CDR3 nucleotides: TGCAGTGCCCAGGGAGGCGGCATGAACACTGAAGCTTTCTTT. This sequence encodes CSAQGGGMNTEAFF.

The chain employs TRBV2 and TRBJ2-5; possible D gene TRBD2, 5 bases. V dropped 6 bases and J dropped 5 bases, with 7 bases sitting between them. From germline, CDR1 is SNHLY and CDR2 FYNNEI. The CDR3 runs to 11 residues. This CDR3 reads CASRPGETQYF. CDR3 nucleotide sequence: TGTGCCAGCAGACCGGGGGAGACCCAGTACTTC.

In its sample, this clonotype was seen a few times. The chain couples TRBV4-1 to TRBJ2-3, with 13 nucleotides matching TRBD2. CDR3 length: 20 amino acids. The V segment lost 0 bases and the J segment 5 bases; nucleotides outside the gene matches: 14. The germline V gene has CDR1 MGHRA and CDR2 YSYEKL. The chain's CDR3 is CASSQERTSGSTTFGDTQYF. CDR3 nucleotide sequence: TGCGCCAGCAGCCAAGAACGGACTAGCGGGAGTACAACTTTTGGAGATACGCAGTATTTT.

The chain has TRBV11-2 and TRBJ2-3; D gene uncertain. V lost 3 bases and J 4 bases, leaving 5 bases between the germline ends. The CDR3 runs 12 residues. Per the germline V gene, CDR1 is SGHAT and CDR2 is FQNNGV. CDR3 nucleotide sequence: TGTGCCAGCAGCTTTAGACCAGATACGCAGTATTTT. This sequence encodes CASSFRPDTQYF.

The genes are TRBV30 and TRBJ2-7; D is perhaps TRBD2 (6 bases). Germline CDR1 GTSNPN, CDR2 SVGIG (reference sequence). The CDR3 runs 12 residues. V lost 7 bases to trimming and J lost 2 bases, with 12 bases between them. The CDR3 DNA reads as TGTGCCTCCCGGACTATGGCCTACGAGCAGTACTTC. Protein: CASRTMAYEQYF. The variable domain in full, with the rest retrieved from reference TRBV30 and TRBJ2-7, is SQTIHQWPATLVQPVGSPLSLECTVEGTSNPNLYWYRQAAGRGLQLLFYSVGIGQISSEVPQNLSASRPQDRQFILSSKKLLLSDSGFYLCASRTMAYEQYFGPGTRLTVT.

This clonotype was seen only a few times. The chain has TRBV28 and TRBJ1-3; no clear D. This CDR3 contains 14 residues. V was clipped by 10 bases and J by 0 bases, with 13 bases between them. Per germline, CDR1 MDHEN and CDR2 SYDVKM. In nucleotides, the CDR3 is TGTGCCACCCACGCTTGGAGCTCTGGAAACACCATATATTTT. Protein sequence: CATHAWSSGNTIYF.

This clonotype was observed a handful of times. This chain connects TRBV7-2 to TRBJ2-3; no firm D call. V shed 1 base and J shed 2 bases, with 10 bases lying between them. The CDR3 extends over 15 amino acids. Per germline, CDR1 SGHTA and CDR2 FQGNSA. The DNA of the CDR3 is TGTGCCAGCAGCTTAGTGCGTAGCCCCACAGATACGCAGTATTTT. Residues: CASSLVRSPTDTQYF.

V usage is TRBV6-1 and J usage is TRBJ1-5; D not resolved. The germline gives CDR1 MNHNS, CDR2 SASEGT. The germline V and J ends were trimmed by 6 bases and 3 bases, with 18 bases remaining between them. The CDR3 sequence is 16 residues long. The CDR3 bases are TGTGCCAGCAGCCCTCAAATAAGCTATATCAATCAGCCCCAGCATTTT. Encoded protein: CASSPQISYINQPQHF.